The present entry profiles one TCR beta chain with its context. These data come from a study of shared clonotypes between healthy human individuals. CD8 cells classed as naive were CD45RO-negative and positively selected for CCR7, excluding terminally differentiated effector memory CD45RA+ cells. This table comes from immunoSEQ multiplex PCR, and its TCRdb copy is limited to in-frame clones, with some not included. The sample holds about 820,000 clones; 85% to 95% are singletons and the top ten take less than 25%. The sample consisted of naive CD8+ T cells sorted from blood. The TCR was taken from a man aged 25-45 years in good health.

CDR3 in DNA: TGCGCCAGCAGCCAAGAGCACGGATGGAATGAGCAGTTCTTC. This codes for CASSQEHGWNEQFF. V is TRBV4-1 and J is TRBJ2-1; D is ambiguous. This CDR3 spans 14 amino acids. The V and J ends lost 0 bases and 7 bases respectively, with 10 bases between them. Germline CDR1 reads MGHRA; CDR2 reads YSYEKL.